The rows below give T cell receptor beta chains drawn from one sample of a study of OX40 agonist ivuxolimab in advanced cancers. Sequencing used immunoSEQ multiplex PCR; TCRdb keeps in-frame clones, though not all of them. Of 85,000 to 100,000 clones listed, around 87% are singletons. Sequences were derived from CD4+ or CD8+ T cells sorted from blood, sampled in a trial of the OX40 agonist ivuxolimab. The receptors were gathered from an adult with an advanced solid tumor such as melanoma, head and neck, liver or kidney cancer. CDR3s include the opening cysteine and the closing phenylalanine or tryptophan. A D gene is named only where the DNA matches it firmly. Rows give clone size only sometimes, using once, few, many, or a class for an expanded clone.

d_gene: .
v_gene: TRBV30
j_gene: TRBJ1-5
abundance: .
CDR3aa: CAWNSGGQNNQPQHF
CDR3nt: TGTGCCTGGAACTCTGGAGGACAGAACAATCAGCCCCAGCATTTT

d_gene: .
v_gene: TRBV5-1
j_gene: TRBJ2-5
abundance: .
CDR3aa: CASSLAGGISETQYF
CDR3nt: TGCGCCAGCAGCTTGGCCGGGGGTATCTCGGAGACCCAGTACTTC

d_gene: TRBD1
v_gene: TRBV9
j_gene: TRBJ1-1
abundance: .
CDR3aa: CASSVDPGQDAPNAEAFF
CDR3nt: TGTGCCAGCAGCGTAGACCCGGGACAGGATGCACCAAACGCTGAAGCTTTCTTT

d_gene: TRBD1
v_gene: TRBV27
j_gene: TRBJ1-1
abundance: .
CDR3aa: CASSPLDRVPEAFF
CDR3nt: TGTGCCAGCAGTCCCCTCGACAGGGTACCTGAAGCTTTCTTT

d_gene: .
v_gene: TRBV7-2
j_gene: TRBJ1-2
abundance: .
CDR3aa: CASSLASSGRGFGGYTF
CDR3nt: TGTGCCAGCAGCTTAGCAAGTTCGGGCAGGGGTTTTGGTGGCTACACCTTC

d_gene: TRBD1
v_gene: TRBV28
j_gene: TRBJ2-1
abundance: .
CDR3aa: CASSPSTGVYNEQFF
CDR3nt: TGTGCCAGCAGTCCATCGACAGGGGTATACAATGAGCAGTTCTTC

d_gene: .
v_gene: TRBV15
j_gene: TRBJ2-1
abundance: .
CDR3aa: CATSRDRGGEQFF
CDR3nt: TGTGCCACCAGCAGAGATAGGGGGGGTGAGCAGTTCTTC

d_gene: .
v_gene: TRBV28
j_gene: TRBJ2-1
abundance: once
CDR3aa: CASTTLRQEQFF
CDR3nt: TGTGCCAGCACCACCCTTCGGCAAGAGCAGTTCTTC

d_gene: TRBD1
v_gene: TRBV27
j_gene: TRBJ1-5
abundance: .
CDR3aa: CASSLGTGRQGNQPQHF
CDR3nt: TGTGCCAGCAGTTTAGGGACAGGGAGACAGGGCAATCAGCCCCAGCATTTT

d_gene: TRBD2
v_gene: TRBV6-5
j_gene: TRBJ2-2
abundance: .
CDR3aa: CASSQGLAGTGELFF
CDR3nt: TGTGCCAGCAGCCAAGGACTAGCGGGAACCGGGGAGCTGTTTTTT

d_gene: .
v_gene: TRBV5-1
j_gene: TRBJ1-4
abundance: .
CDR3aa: CASSLGPSEEKLFF
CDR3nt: TGCGCCAGCAGCTTGGGTCCGTCGGAGGAAAAACTGTTTTTT